These T cell receptor beta chains were read from a single sample in a study of T cells after yellow fever vaccination. TCRdb re-derived calls from the 5' RACE reads in MiXCR, one entry per CDR3 protein. The sample holds under 700,000 distinct CDR3 sequences, roughly a sixth seen once. This material consisted of PBMCs, taken around 5 days after the first yellow fever vaccination. Every receptor here comes from a man in his late teens or twenties who received the YFV17D yellow fever vaccine. Each CDR3 is given with its conserved first and last residue. A D gene is named only where the DNA matches it firmly. Clone size is given for some rows only: seen once, a few or many times, or a class if the clone is expanded.

CDR3aa: CASSQDTLTSYEQYF
CDR3nt: TGCGCCAGCAGCCAAGATACCCTAACCTCCTACGAGCAGTACTTC
abundance: .
v_gene: TRBV4-3
d_gene: .
j_gene: TRBJ2-7

CDR3aa: CASKGQGADTQYF
CDR3nt: TGCGCCAGCAAGGGGCAGGGCGCAGATACGCAGTATTTT
abundance: few
v_gene: TRBV5-1
d_gene: .
j_gene: TRBJ2-3

CDR3aa: CASSARDRNSPLHF
CDR3nt: TGTGCCAGCAGTGCCCGGGACAGAAATTCACCCCTCCACTTT
abundance: once
v_gene: TRBV2
d_gene: TRBD1
j_gene: TRBJ1-6

CDR3aa: CASSLEEGTNYGYTF
CDR3nt: TGTGCCAGCAGCTTGGAAGAGGGGACCAACTATGGCTACACCTTC
abundance: once
v_gene: TRBV5-5
d_gene: .
j_gene: TRBJ1-2

CDR3aa: CASSPRESTDTQYF
CDR3nt: TGTGCCAGCAGCCCCCGGGAAAGCACAGATACGCAGTATTTT
abundance: few
v_gene: TRBV7-7
d_gene: .
j_gene: TRBJ2-3

CDR3aa: CASSTGLAGNTDTQYF
CDR3nt: TGTGCCAGCAGCACGGGACTAGCGGGAAACACAGATACGCAGTATTTT
abundance: .
v_gene: TRBV12-3/TRBV12-4
d_gene: TRBD2
j_gene: TRBJ2-3

CDR3aa: CSARDSAGPYNEQFF
CDR3nt: TGCAGTGCTAGAGATTCGGCGGGGCCCTACAATGAGCAGTTCTTC
abundance: many
v_gene: TRBV20-1
d_gene: .
j_gene: TRBJ2-1

CDR3aa: CASTEQATNYGYTF
CDR3nt: TGTGCCAGCACCGAACAGGCTACTAACTATGGCTACACCTTC
abundance: .
v_gene: TRBV6-1
d_gene: .
j_gene: TRBJ1-2

CDR3aa: CASSKKKQGWQFF
CDR3nt: TGCGCCAGCAGTAAAAAGAAACAGGGATGGCAGTTCTTC
abundance: few
v_gene: TRBV23-1
d_gene: .
j_gene: TRBJ2-1

CDR3aa: CASSPYTGDSEAFF
CDR3nt: TGTGCCAGCAGCCCCTATACAGGGGACTCTGAAGCTTTCTTT
abundance: few
v_gene: TRBV5-6
d_gene: TRBD1
j_gene: TRBJ1-1

CDR3aa: CASRPGQTFSGANVLTF
CDR3nt: TGTGCCAGCAGACCGGGACAGACCTTCTCTGGGGCCAACGTCCTGACTTTC
abundance: few
v_gene: TRBV27
d_gene: TRBD1
j_gene: TRBJ2-6

CDR3aa: CASERQGNEKLLF
CDR3nt: TGTGCCAGCGAGCGACAGGGGAATGAAAAACTGTTATTT
abundance: .
v_gene: TRBV6-2/TRBV6-3
d_gene: TRBD1
j_gene: TRBJ1-4

CDR3aa: CASSLGTHWSNEKLFF
CDR3nt: TGTGCCAGCAGCTTAGGAACCCATTGGAGTAATGAAAAACTGTTTTTT
abundance: few
v_gene: TRBV7-9
d_gene: .
j_gene: TRBJ1-4

CDR3aa: CASSLNSPSGAEQETQYF
CDR3nt: TGTGCCAGCAGCTTAAATTCCCCCAGCGGGGCAGAACAAGAGACCCAGTACTTC
abundance: .
v_gene: TRBV11-2
d_gene: TRBD2
j_gene: TRBJ2-5

CDR3aa: CSARARGQETQYF
CDR3nt: TGCAGTGCTAGGGCCCGGGGGCAGGAGACCCAGTACTTC
abundance: few
v_gene: TRBV20-1
d_gene: .
j_gene: TRBJ2-5

CDR3aa: CASSQDPNLNIQYF
CDR3nt: TGCGCCAGCAGCCAAGATCCCAATCTAAACATTCAGTACTTC
abundance: .
v_gene: TRBV4-1
d_gene: .
j_gene: TRBJ2-4

CDR3aa: CASSDQGQGYQETQYF
CDR3nt: TGTGCCAGCAGTGACCAGGGACAGGGGTACCAAGAGACCCAGTACTTC
abundance: .
v_gene: TRBV25-1
d_gene: TRBD1
j_gene: TRBJ2-5